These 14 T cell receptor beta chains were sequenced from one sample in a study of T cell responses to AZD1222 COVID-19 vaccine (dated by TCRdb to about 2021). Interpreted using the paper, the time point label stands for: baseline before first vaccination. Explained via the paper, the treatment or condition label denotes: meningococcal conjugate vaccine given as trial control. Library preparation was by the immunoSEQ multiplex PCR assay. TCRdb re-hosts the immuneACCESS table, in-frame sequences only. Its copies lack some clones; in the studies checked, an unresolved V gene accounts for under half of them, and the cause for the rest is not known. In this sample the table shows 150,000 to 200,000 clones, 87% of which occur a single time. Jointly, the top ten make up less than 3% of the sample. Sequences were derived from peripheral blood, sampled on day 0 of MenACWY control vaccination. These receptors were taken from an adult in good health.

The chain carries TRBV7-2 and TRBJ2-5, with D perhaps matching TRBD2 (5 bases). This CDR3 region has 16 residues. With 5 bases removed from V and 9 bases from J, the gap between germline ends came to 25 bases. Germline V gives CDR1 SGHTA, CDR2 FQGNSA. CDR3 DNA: TGTGCCAGCAGCCCAACGGAGACCCTCATAATGGAGGCCCAGTACTTC. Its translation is CASSPTETLIMEAQYF.

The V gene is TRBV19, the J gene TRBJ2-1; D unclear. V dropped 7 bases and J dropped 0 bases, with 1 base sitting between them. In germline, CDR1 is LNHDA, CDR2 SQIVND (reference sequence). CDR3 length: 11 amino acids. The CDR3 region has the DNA TGTGCCAGTAACTCCTACAATGAGCAGTTCTTC. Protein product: CASNSYNEQFF.

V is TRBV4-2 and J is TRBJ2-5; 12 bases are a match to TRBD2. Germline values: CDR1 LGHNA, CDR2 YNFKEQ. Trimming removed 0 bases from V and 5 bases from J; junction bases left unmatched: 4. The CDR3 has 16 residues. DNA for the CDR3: TGTGCCAGCAGCCAAGACCCTAGCGGGGGGGCGGAGACCCAGTACTTC. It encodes CASSQDPSGGAETQYF.

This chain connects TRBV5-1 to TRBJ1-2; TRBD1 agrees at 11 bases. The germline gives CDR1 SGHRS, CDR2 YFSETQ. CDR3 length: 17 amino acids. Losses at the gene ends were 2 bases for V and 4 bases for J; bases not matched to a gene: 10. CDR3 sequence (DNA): TGCGCCAGCAGCTTAGGACAGGGGGCCGGTGTGGGCTATGGCTACACCTTC. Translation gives CASSLGQGAGVGYGYTF.

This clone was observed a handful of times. The CDR3 is CASSPTVGGPLGGYTF. The CDR3 DNA sequence: TGTGCCAGCAGCCCAACGGTGGGGGGCCCACTGGGGGGCTACACCTTC. This rearrangement joins TRBV28 to TRBJ1-2; maybe TRBD1 (6 bases). CDR1 is MDHEN and CDR2 is SYDVKM in the germline V gene. V gave up 6 bases and J gave up 8 bases, with 25 bases separating them. The CDR3 runs 16 residues.

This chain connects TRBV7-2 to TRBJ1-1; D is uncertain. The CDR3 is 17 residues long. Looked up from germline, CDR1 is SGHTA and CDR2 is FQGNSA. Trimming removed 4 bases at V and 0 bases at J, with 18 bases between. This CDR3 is CASSSPGLNTMNTEAFF. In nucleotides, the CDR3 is TGTGCCAGCAGCTCGCCGGGTCTCAATACGATGAACACTGAAGCTTTCTTT.

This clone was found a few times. The DNA of the CDR3 is TGCGCCAGCAGCCCTGGACTCAGCTCCTACAATGAGCAGTTCTTC. Protein product: CASSPGLSSYNEQFF. V usage is TRBV5-1 and J usage is TRBJ2-1; perhaps TRBD2 as D (5 bases). Germline CDR1 SGHRS, CDR2 YFSETQ. The CDR3 runs 15 residues. Deletions cut 4 bases from V and 0 bases from J, with 11 bases between.

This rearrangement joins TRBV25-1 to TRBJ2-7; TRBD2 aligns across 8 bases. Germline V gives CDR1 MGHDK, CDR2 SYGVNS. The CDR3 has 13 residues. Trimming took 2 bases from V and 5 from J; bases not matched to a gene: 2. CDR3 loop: CASSEGGLDEQYF. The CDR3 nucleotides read TGTGCCAGCAGTGAAGGGGGACTAGACGAGCAGTACTTC.

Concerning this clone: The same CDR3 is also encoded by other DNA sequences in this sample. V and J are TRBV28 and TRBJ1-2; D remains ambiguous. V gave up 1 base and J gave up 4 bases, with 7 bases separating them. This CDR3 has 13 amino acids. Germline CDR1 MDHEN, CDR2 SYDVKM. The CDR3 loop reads CASSLSRGYGYTF. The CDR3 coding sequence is TGTGCCAGCAGTTTATCGAGAGGCTATGGCTACACCTTC.

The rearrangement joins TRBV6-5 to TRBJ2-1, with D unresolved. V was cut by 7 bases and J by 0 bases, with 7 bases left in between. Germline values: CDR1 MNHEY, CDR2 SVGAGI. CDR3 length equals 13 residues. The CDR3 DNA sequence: TGTGCCAGCACAGAGAGCTCCTACAATGAGCAGTTCTTC. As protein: CASTESSYNEQFF.

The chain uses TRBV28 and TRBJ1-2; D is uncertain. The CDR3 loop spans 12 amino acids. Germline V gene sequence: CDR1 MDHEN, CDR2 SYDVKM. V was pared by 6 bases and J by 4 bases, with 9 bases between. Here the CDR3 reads CASSWSSYGYTF. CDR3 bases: TGTGCCAGCAGCTGGTCTAGCTATGGCTACACCTTC.

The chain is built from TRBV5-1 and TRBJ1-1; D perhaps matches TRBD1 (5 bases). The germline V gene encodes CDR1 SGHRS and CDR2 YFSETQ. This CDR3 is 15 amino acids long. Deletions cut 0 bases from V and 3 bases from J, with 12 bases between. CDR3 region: CASSLGPGRDTEAFF. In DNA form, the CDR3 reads TGCGCCAGCAGCTTGGGCCCAGGGAGGGACACTGAAGCTTTCTTT.

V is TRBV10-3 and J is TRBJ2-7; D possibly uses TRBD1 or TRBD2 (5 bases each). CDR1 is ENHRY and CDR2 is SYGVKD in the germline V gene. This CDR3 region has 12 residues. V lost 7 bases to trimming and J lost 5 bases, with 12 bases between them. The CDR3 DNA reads TGTGCCATCAAGTCAGGGAGCCACGAGCAGTACTTC. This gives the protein CAIKSGSHEQYF.

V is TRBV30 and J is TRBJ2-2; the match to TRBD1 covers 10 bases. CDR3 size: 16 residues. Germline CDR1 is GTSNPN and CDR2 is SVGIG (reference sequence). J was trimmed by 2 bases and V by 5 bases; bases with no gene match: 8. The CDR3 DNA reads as TGTGCCTGGGGGAGGGGACAGGGGAGTAACACCGGGGAGCTGTTTTTT. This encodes CAWGRGQGSNTGELFF.